Below, one TCR beta chain is given with its context. The data originate from a study of blood T cell repertoires in COVID-19. About the study: Donors in the United States, Italy and Spain gave samples during acute or convalescent COVID-19.

The CDR3 spans 14 residues. The germline V and J ends were trimmed by 4 bases and 8 bases, with 17 bases remaining between them. Germline V gives CDR1 MNHEY, CDR2 SVGEGT. Repertoires were generated with immunoSEQ multiplex PCR, while TCRdb's copy carries only in-frame clones and drops some. The sample comprises 190,000 or so clones, approximately 84% of which are singletons, and 7.5% rests with the top ten. The sequencing sample was made of PBMCs or T cells enriched from blood (not recorded which). V is TRBV6-2 or TRBV6-3 and J is TRBJ1-2, with D perhaps TRBD1 (5 bases). The clonotype was recovered from a man in his forties who had recovered from COVID-19. The CDR3 loop is CASSFTGVVGGYTF. As DNA, the CDR3 is TGTGCCAGCAGTTTCACGGGGGTTGTAGGAGGCTACACCTTC.